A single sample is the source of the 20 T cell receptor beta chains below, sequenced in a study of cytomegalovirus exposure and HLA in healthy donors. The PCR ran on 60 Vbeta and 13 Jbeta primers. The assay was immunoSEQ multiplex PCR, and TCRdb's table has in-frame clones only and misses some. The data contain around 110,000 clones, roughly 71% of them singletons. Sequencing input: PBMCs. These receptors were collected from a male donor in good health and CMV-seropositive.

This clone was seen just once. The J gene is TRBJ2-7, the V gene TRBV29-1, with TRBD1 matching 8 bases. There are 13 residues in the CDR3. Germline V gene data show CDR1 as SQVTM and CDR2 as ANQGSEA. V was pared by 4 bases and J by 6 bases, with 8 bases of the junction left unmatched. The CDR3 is CSVGGQGKSEQYF. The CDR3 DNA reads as TGCAGCGTTGGAGGACAGGGAAAGTCCGAGCAGTACTTC.

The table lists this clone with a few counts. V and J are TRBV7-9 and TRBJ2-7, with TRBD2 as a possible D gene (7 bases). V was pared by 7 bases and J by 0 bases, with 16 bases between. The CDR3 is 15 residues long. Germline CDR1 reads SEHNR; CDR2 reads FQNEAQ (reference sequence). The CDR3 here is CASTRGGVDSYEQYF. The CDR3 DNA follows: TGTGCCAGCACCAGAGGGGGGGTAGACTCCTACGAGCAGTACTTC.

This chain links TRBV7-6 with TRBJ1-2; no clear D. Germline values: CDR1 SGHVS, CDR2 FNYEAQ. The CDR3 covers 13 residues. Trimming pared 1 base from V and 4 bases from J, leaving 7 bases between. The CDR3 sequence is CASSLGESYGYTF. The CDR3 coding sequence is TGTGCCAGCAGCTTAGGCGAATCCTATGGCTACACCTTC.

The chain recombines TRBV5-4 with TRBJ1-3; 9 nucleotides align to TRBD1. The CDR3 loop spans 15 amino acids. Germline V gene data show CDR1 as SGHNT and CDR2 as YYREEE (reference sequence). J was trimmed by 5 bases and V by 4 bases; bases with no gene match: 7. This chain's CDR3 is CASSRVGQGRNTIYF. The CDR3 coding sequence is TGTGCCAGCAGCCGGGTTGGACAGGGGAGAAACACCATATATTTT.

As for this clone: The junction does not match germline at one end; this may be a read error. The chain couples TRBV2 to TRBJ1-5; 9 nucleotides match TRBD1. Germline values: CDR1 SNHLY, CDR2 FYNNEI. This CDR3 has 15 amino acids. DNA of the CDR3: TGTGCCAGCAGTGGGGACAGGGCGGGCAATCAGCCCCAGAATTTT. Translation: CASSGDRAGNQPQNF.

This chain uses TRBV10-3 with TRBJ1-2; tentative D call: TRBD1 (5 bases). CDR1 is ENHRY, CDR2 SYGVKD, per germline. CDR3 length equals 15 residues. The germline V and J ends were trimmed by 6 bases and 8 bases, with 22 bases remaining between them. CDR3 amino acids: CAIRPREGEAIGYTF. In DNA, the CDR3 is TGTGCCATCAGACCCAGGGAAGGGGAGGCTATAGGCTACACCTTC.

CDR3 loop: CASSLYGSVNTEAFF. The CDR3 coding sequence is TGTGCCAGCAGCTTGTATGGCAGCGTGAACACTGAAGCTTTCTTT. The chain has TRBV5-4 and TRBJ1-1; D gene ambiguous. The CDR3 covers 15 residues. Germline lookup yields CDR1 SGHNT and CDR2 YYREEE (reference sequence). The ends were cut back, 1 base at V and 0 bases at J, with 10 bases in the middle.

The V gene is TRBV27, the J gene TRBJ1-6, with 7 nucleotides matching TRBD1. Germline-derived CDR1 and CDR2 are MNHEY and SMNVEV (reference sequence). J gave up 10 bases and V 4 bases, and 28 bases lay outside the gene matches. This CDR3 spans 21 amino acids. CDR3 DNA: TGTGCCAGCAGTTCGACCTCTTGGGACCCGGGACAGAAATGGATGGGCTCACCCCTCCACTTT. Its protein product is CASSSTSWDPGQKWMGSPLHF.

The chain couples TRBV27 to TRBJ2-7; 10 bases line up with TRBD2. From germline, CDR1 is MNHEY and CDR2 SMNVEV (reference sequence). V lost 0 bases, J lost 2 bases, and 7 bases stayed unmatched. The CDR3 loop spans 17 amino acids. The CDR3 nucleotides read TGTGCCAGCAGTTTATCGTCTTCAGCGGGAGGGGCCTACGAGCAGTACTTC. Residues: CASSLSSSAGGAYEQYF.

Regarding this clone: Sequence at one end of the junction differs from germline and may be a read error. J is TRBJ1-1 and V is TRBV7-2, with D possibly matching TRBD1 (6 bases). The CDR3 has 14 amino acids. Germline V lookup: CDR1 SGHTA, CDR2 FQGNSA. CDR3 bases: TGTGCCAGCAGCTTAGACCCCACTCCGACAGGCCAGGTCTTT. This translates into CASSLDPTPTGQVF.

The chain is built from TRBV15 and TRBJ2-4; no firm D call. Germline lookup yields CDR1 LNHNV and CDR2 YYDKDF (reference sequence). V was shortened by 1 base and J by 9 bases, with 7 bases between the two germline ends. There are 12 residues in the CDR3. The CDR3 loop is CATSRVESIQYF. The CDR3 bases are TGTGCCACCAGCAGAGTAGAAAGCATTCAGTACTTC.

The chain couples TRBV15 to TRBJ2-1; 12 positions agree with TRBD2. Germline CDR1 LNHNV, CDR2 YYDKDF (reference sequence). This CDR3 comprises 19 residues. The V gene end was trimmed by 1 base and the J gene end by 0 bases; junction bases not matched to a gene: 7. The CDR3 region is CATSRGLAGGPSSYNEQFF. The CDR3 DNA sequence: TGTGCCACCAGCAGAGGTCTAGCGGGGGGGCCGAGCTCCTACAATGAGCAGTTCTTC.

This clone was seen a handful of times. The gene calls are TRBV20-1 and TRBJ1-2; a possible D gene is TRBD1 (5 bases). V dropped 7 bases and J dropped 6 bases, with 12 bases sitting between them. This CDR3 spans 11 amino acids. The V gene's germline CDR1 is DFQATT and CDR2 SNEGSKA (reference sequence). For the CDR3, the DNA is TGCAGTGGGGGGGGAGACAATGGCTACACCTTC. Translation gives CSGGGDNGYTF.

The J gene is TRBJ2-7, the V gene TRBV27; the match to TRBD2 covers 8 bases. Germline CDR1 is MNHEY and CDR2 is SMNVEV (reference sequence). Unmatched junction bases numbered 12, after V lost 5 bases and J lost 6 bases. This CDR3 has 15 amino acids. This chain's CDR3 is CASSIAGGRFGEQYF. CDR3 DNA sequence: TGTGCCAGCAGTATCGCGGGGGGACGGTTCGGCGAGCAGTACTTC.

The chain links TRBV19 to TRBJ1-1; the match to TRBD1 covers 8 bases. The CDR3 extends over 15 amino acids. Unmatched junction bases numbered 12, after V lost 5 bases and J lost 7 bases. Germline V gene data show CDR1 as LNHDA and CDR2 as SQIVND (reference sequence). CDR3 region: CASSWGTGRGREAFF. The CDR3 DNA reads TGTGCCAGTAGTTGGGGGACAGGACGTGGACGTGAAGCTTTCTTT.

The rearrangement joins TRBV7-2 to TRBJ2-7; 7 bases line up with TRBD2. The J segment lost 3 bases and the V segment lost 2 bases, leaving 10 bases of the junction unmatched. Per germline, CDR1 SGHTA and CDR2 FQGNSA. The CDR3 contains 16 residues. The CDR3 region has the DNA TGTGCCAGCAGCTTAACCCCTACGGGAGGAGGCTACGAGCAGTACTTC. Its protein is CASSLTPTGGGYEQYF.

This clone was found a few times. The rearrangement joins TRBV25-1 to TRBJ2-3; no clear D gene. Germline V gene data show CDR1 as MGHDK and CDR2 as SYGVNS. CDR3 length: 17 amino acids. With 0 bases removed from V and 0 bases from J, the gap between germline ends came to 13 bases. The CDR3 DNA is TGTGCCAGCAGTGAATATTTGGTCGGTATCAGCACAGATACGCAGTATTTT. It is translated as CASSEYLVGISTDTQYF.

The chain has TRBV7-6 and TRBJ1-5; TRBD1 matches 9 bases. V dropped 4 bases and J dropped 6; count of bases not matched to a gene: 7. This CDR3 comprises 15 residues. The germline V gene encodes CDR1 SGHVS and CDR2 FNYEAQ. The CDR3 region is CASSSPNRGPQPQHF. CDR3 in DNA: TGTGCCAGCAGCTCCCCTAACAGGGGGCCTCAGCCCCAGCATTTT.

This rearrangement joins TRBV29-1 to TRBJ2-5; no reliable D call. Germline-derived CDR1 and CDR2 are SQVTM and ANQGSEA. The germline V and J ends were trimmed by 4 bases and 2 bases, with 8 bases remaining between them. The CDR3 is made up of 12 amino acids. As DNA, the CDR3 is TGCAGCGTTGGGGCGCCGCAAGAGACCCAGTACTTC. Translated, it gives CSVGAPQETQYF.

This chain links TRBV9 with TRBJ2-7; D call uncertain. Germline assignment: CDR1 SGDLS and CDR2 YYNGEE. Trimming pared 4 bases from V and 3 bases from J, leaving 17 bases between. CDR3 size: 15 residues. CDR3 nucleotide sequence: TGTGCCAGCAGCCTCGGTGGCGCCGGCGGCTACGAGCAGTACTTC. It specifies CASSLGGAGGYEQYF.